This T cell receptor beta chain stems from a study of CD8+ T cells in alopecia areata (dated by TCRdb to the late 2010s). Some background on the complete study: Treated patients were enrolled in an open-label pilot trial of oral tofacitinib at 5 to 10 mg twice daily for moderate-to-severe alopecia areata. Tofacitinib-treated patients had biopsies at baseline and at 4 and 24 weeks of treatment, with a later scalp biopsy in several patients. Clonality in the scalp was compared among normal scalp (n=4), patchy alopecia areata scalp (n=8), and alopecia totalis/universalis scalp (n=8). Amplification of TCRbeta CDR3 regions was done by immunoSEQ multiplex PCR using 35 Vbeta forward primers and 13 Jbeta reverse primers. To study T cell clonal expansion in alopecia areata, the researchers applied high-throughput TCRbeta sequencing to both the C3H/HeJ mouse model and human patients. RNA came from the PAXgene miRNA kit for fixed scalp, the miRNeasy kit for PBMCs, and the RNeasy kit for mouse skin. Human TCRbeta sequencing covered scalp tissue and sorted CD4+ and CD8+ peripheral blood T cells from patchy and totalis/universalis alopecia areata patients and healthy controls. Patients received tofacitinib for 6 to 18 months and were then followed off drug for 6 months to check for delayed response and recurrence.

The library came from the immunoSEQ multiplex PCR assay. For TCR sequencing, RNA was extracted from every sample and reverse transcribed into cDNA to serve as template. First-strand cDNA was synthesized using SuperScript III with a 2:1 mix of oligo-dT and random hexamers. A synthetic immune receptor repertoire was used to gauge amplification bias, and whatever bias remained was removed computationally. Regarding the original processing steps: After raw reads were preprocessed to remove errors, the CDR3 was defined following IMGT conventions as running from the conserved cysteine to phenylalanine. Clonality was calculated as 1 minus Shannon entropy normalized by log2 of the number of productive unique TCRs. Whether scalp clones were CD4 or CD8 was inferred by matching scalp TCRbeta sequences against CD4 and CD8 repertoires sorted from blood. TCRdb took this table from immuneACCESS and kept in-frame rearrangements with V and J called. Such tables lack part of the clones; where checked against another copy, unresolved V genes explain under half of the gap, and the rest is unexplained. V and J calls and clone size come straight from that table; D and trimming were deduced from the DNA. The sample table records approximately 54,000 clones; around 96% of these occur just once. The top ten constitute roughly 26% of the sample.

Here is what the overall study found, with its caveats: Scalp TCR repertoire analysis is complicated because resident alphabeta T cells in normal human skin are also sequenced, whereas mouse skin is dominated by gammadelta T cells. Compared with normal scalp, lesional scalp, particularly in alopecia totalis/universalis, had higher clonality and more expanded CD8+ clones, which suggests antigenic drive. Compared with mice, TCR sequences shared between patients were less clear, possibly partly because of HLA diversity across the patient population.

V gives up 8 bases and J gives up 1 base, and the segment between their germline ends measures 20 bases. The germline V gene gives CDR1 as LGHNT and CDR2 as FRNRAP. The CDR3 measures 17 amino acids from cysteine to phenylalanine. Only CDR3 DNA remains: 51 bases, in frame from the first base. As for this clone: The target of this receptor is not known. Base qualities are not at hand, and no much larger clone is one base apart.

The time point label here, explained by the study, means: baseline before oral tofacitinib. Lesional scalp punch biopsies and peripheral blood were obtained from alopecia areata patients. PBMCs were separated by density centrifugation and stained for CD3, CD4 and CD8, after which CD4+ and CD8+ T cells were sorted on a FACSAria. The source material was CD8+ T cells sorted from blood, sampled at week 0. The V and J segments used are TRBV12-5 and TRBJ1-4; a tentative D call is TRBD1 (5 bases match). This sequence was found in a human donor with alopecia areata. The DNA sequence follows: TGTGCTAGTACGGGAATCTCGGCAAGGGGAACTAATGAAAAACTGTTTTTT. Its translation is CASTGISARGTNEKLFF.